This T cell receptor (beta chain) was documented in a study of identical twins. It was template switching that added a universal primer site, and there were unique molecular identifiers on the cDNA. TCRdb called the 5' RACE reads again in MiXCR, with one record for every CDR3 protein. The table includes approximately 210,000 distinct CDR3 sequences, roughly a tenth detected once. Germline V gives CDR1 SGHAT, CDR2 FQDESV (reference sequence). This CDR3 is built from 13 residues. The ends were cut back, 3 bases at V and 6 bases at J, with 9 bases in the middle. This clonotype was recorded a few times. Sequences were obtained from memory (CD45RO+) T cells sorted from blood. This clonotype was obtained from a young woman in good health. The rearrangement links TRBV11-1 to TRBJ2-1; D is perhaps TRBD1 or TRBD2 (5 bases each). CDR3 in DNA: TGTGCCAGCAGCTTCGGGGCTCTCAATGAGCAGTTCTTC. This sequence encodes CASSFGALNEQFF.